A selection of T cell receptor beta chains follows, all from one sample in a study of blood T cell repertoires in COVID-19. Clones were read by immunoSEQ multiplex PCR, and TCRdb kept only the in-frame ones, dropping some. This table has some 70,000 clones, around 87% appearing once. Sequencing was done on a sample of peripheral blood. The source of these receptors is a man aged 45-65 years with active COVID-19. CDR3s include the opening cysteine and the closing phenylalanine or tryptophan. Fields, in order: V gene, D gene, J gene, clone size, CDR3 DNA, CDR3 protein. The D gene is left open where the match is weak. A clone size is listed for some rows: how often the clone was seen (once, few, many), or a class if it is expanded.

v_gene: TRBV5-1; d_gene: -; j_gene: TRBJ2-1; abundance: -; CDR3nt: TGCGCCAGCAGCATTGACAACTCCTACAATGAGCAGTTCTTC; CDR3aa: CASSIDNSYNEQFF
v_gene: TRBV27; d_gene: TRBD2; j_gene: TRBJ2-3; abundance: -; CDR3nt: TGTGCCAGCAGTTTCGGACTAGGACAGTATTTT; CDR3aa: CASSFGLGQYF
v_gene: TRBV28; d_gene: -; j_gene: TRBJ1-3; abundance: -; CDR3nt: TGTGCCAGCAGTTTCCACCGGGGGGGGCTTGGAAACACCATATATTTT; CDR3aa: CASSFHRGGLGNTIYF
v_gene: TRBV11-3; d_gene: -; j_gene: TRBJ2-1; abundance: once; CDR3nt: TGTGCCAGCAGCCCCCGGGGAGGTGGCAATGAGCAGTTCTTC; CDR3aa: CASSPRGGGNEQFF
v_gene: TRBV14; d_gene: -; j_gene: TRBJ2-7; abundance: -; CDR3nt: TGTGCCAGCAGCCACTTACCCCAGGGAGGAGTATTCTACGAGCAGTACTTC; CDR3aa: CASSHLPQGGVFYEQYF
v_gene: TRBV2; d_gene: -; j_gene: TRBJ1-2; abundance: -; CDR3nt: TGTGCCAGCAGCCTTGGACTTGGCTACACCTTC; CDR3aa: CASSLGLGYTF
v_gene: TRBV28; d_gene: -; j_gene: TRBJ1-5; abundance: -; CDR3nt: TGTGCCAGCAGTTTTGGTCAGAATAGCAATCAGCCCCAGCATTTT; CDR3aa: CASSFGQNSNQPQHF
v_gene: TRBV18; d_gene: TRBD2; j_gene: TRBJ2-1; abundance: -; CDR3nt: TGTGCCAGCTCACCTCGGACTAGCGGGAAGTTTGAGCAGTTCTTC; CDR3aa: CASSPRTSGKFEQFF
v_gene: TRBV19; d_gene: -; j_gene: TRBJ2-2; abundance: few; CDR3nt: TGTGCCAGTAGTTTGCAGGACACCGGGGAGCTGTTTTTT; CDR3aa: CASSLQDTGELFF
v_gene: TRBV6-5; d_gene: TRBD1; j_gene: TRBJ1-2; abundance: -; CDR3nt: TGTGCCAGCAGTTACTCGAGCCAGGGGGCGTCTGGCTACACCTTC; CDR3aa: CASSYSSQGASGYTF
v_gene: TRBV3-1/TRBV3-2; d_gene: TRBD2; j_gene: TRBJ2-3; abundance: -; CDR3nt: TGTGCCAGCAGCCAAGATTTGCCACTAGCGGGACCTCTGAGCGTCAGAGATACGCAGTATTTT; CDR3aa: CASSQDLPLAGPLSVRDTQYF
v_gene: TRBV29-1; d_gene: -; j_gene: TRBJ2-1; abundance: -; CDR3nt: TGCAGCGTCAAGGGACTCGTAGGGGTGAATGAGCAGTTCTTC; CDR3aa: CSVKGLVGVNEQFF
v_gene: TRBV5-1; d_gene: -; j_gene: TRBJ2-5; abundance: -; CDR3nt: TGCGCCAGCAGCTTGGCAGGGTGGGATCAAGAGACCCAGTACTTC; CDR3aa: CASSLAGWDQETQYF
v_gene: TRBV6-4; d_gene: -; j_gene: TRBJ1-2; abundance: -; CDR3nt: TGTGCCAGCAGTGACTCGGAGGGGAGCTATGGCTACACCTTC; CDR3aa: CASSDSEGSYGYTF
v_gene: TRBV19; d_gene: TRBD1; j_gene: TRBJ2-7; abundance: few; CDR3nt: TGTGCCACCCGACAGGGTTCCCTTTCCTACGAGCAGTACTTC; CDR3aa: CATRQGSLSYEQYF
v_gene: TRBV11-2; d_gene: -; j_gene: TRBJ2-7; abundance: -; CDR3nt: TGTGCCAGCAGCTTAGGAGTCGCGTTGTACGAGCAGTACTTC; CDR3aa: CASSLGVALYEQYF
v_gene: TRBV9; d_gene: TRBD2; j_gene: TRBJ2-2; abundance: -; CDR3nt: TGTGCCAGCAGCGTTTGGGCTAGCGGTACAGTCGGGGAGCTGTTTTTT; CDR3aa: CASSVWASGTVGELFF
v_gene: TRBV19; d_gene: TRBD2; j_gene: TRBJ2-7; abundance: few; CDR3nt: TGTGCCAGTAGGTCGCTAGCGGACGGCGATGGGCAGTACTTC; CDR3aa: CASRSLADGDGQYF
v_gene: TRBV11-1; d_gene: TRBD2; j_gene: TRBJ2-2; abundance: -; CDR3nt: TGTGCCAGCAGCTTAGAAGCGGGAGTGGGCACCGGGGAGCTGTTTTTT; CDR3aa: CASSLEAGVGTGELFF
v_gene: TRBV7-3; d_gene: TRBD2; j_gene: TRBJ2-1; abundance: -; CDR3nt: TGTGCCAGCAGTTTCGGACTAGCGGTCTACAATGAGCAGTTCTTC; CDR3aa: CASSFGLAVYNEQFF
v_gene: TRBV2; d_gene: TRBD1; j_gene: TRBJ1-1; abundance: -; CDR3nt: TGTGCCAGCAGTGAGAACAGGGGGTGGGACACTGAAGCTTTCTTT; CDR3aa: CASSENRGWDTEAFF
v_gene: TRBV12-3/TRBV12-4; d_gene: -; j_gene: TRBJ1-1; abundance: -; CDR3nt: TGTGCCAGCAGTGGACAGTCAAGGGCTGAAGCTTTCTTT; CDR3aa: CASSGQSRAEAFF
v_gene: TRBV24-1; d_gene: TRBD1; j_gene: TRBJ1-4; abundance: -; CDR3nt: TGTGCCACCAGTGAGCGACAGGGCGCTAATGAAAAACTGTTTTTT; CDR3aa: CATSERQGANEKLFF
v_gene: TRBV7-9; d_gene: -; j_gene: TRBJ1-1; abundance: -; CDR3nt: TGTGCCAGCAGCTTATTTGGCGGGAACACTGAAGCTTTCTTT; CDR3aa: CASSLFGGNTEAFF
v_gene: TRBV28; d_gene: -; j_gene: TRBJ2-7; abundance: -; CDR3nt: TGTGCCAGCACACTGACAGGCGCCTACGAGCAGTACTTC; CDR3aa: CASTLTGAYEQYF
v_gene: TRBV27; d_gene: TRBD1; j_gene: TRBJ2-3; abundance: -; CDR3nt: TGTGCCAGCAGCCCGGGACAGGGGGCAGGAGATACGCAGTATTTT; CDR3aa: CASSPGQGAGDTQYF
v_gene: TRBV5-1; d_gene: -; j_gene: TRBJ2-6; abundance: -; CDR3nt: TGCGCCAGCAGTTCCGGTGGGGCCAACGTCCTGACTTTC; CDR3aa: CASSSGGANVLTF
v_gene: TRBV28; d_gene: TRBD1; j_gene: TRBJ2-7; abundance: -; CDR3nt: TGTGCCAGCAATCGAGTGGGACAGGGGGCGCGGGAGCAGTACTTC; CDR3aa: CASNRVGQGAREQYF
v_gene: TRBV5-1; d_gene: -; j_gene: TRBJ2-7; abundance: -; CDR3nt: TGCGCCAGCAGCGTCGCCGGGATGTCCTACGAGCAGTACTTC; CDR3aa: CASSVAGMSYEQYF
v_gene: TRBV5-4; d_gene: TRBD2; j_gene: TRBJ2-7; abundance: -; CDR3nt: TGTGCCAGCAGCAACGGACTAGCGGCGTACTACGAGCAGTACTTC; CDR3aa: CASSNGLAAYYEQYF
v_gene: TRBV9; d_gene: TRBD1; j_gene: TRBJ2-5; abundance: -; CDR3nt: TGTGCCAGCAGCGGAACCGGGACAGGGGCCTCAGGAGAGGCCCAGTACTTC; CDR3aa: CASSGTGTGASGEAQYF
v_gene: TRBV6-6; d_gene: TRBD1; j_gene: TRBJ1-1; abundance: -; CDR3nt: TGTGCCAGCACCGAAGGGGGCGGAGGGAACACTGAAGCTTTCTTT; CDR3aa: CASTEGGGGNTEAFF
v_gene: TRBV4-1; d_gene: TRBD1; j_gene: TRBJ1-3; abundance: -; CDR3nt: TGCGCCAGCAGGCAGGACAGGGGGACGAGCTCTGGAAACACCATATATTTT; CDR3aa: CASRQDRGTSSGNTIYF
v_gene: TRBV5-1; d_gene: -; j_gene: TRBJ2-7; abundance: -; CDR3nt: TGCGCCAGCAGCCCGGGCAGGGGCTTCGAGCAGTACTTC; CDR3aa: CASSPGRGFEQYF
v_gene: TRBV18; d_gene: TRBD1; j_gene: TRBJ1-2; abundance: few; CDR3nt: TGTGCCAGCTCAGCTAGACAGGGATACTATGGCTACACCTTC; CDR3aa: CASSARQGYYGYTF
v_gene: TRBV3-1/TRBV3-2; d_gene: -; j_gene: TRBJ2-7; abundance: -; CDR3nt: TGTGCCAGCAGCCATAGTTACGAGCAGTACTTC; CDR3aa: CASSHSYEQYF
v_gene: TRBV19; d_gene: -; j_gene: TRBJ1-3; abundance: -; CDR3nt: TGTGCCAGTAGTATAGCCCTCGGAAACACCATATATTTT; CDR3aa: CASSIALGNTIYF
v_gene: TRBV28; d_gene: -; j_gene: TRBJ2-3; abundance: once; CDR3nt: TGTGCCAGCAGTTTGGCCCATAGGGTTGCCGGAGGGTATTTT; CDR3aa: CASSLAHRVAGGYF